The 20 T cell receptor beta chains below all came from one sample that was sequenced in a study of CD8 T cells in ankylosing spondylitis. Using its own MiXCR run on the 5' RACE reads, TCRdb lists one record per CDR3 protein. The sample records around 120,000 distinct CDR3 sequences, 24% being singletons. Sequenced input: synovial fluid, either unsorted or a sorted T cell fraction (not recorded which). The receptors here all came from a male donor with ankylosing spondylitis.

The chain joins TRBV14 to TRBJ1-1, with D hard to call. Trimming removed 6 bases from V and 2 bases from J, with 10 bases in between. Germline values: CDR1 SGHDN, CDR2 FVKESK. This CDR3 contains 13 residues. DNA for the CDR3: TGTGCCAGCAGTTGGCACTATAACACTGAAGCTTTCTTT. This gives the protein CASSWHYNTEAFF. Supplemented by reference TRBV14 and TRBJ1-1, the full variable domain reads EAGVTQFPSHSVIEKGQTVTLRCDPISGHDNLYWYRRVMGKEIKFLLHFVKESKQDESGMPNNRFLAERTGGTYSTLKVQPAELEDSGVYFCASSWHYNTEAFFGQGTRLTVV.

The rearrangement joins TRBV27 to TRBJ2-3, with 7 bases lining up with TRBD2. CDR3 size: 15 residues. Germline trimming cut 8 bases from V and 8 bases from J; bases unmatched to any gene: 16. Germline V lookup: CDR1 MNHEY, CDR2 SMNVEV (reference sequence). This chain's CDR3 is CASRSGGGEDGTQYF. CDR3 sequence (DNA): TGTGCCAGCCGCTCAGGCGGGGGTGAAGACGGTACGCAGTATTTT.

V is TRBV20-1 and J is TRBJ2-1, with 9 nucleotides matching TRBD2. V dropped 2 bases and J dropped 2; count of bases not matched to a gene: 4. The germline CDR1 and CDR2 sequences are DFQATT and SNEGSKA (reference sequence). This CDR3 has 15 amino acids. The CDR3 here is CSARNLAGAYNEQFF. The CDR3 DNA is TGCAGTGCTAGAAACTTAGCGGGAGCCTACAATGAGCAGTTCTTC.

This sequence joins TRBV29-1 and TRBJ1-1; D might be TRBD1 (6 bases). The CDR3 has 13 residues. Between the trimmed V and J ends, which lost 5 bases and 1 base, there was a span of 11 bases. Germline-derived CDR1 and CDR2 are SQVTM and ANQGSEA. CDR3 nucleotides: TGCAGCGTTTGGGGGGGCCGGAACACTGAAGCTTTCTTT. Amino acids: CSVWGGRNTEAFF.

The chain employs TRBV7-9 and TRBJ1-1; 9 positions agree with TRBD1. The CDR3 is 14 residues long. Germline CDR1 SEHNR, CDR2 FQNEAQ (reference sequence). V dropped 2 bases and J dropped 6; count of bases not matched to a gene: 4. The CDR3 is CASSLSGQGAEAFF. CDR3 bases: TGTGCCAGCAGCTTATCGGGACAGGGAGCTGAAGCTTTCTTT.

This chain joins TRBV25-1 and TRBJ1-6, with a possible D match to TRBD1 (5 bases). The CDR3 contains 16 residues. V was clipped by 8 bases and J by 5 bases, with 19 bases between them. Germline loops: CDR1 MGHDK, CDR2 SYGVNS. CDR3 nucleotides: TGTGCCAGCCGTCAGGGAGGGGTCTTTGATAATTCACCCCTCCACTTT. Protein product: CASRQGGVFDNSPLHF.

The chain joins TRBV7-9 to TRBJ2-1, with D tentatively TRBD1 (6 bases). The germline gives CDR1 SEHNR, CDR2 FQNEAQ (reference sequence). The CDR3 loop spans 17 amino acids. Trimming left V 8 bases short and J 0 bases short, with 20 bases between. As DNA, the CDR3 is TGTGCCAGCGCTAACACAGGGCGACAGAGCTCCTACAATGAGCAGTTCTTC. Its translation is CASANTGRQSSYNEQFF.

This clonotype occurred many times. The chain employs TRBV10-3 and TRBJ2-5; D unresolved. Germline CDR1 and CDR2: ENHRY and SYGVKD. The CDR3 has 12 residues. Deletions cut 2 bases from V and 9 bases from J, with 10 bases between. The CDR3 here is CAISEADSAQYF. DNA of the CDR3: TGTGCCATCAGTGAGGCTGACTCCGCCCAGTACTTC.

This clonotype was found many times. CDR3 amino acids: CASSPRGTGSEKLFF. The DNA for the CDR3 is TGTGCCAGCAGCCCTCGGGGGACAGGGAGTGAAAAACTGTTTTTT. The chain is built from TRBV7-9 and TRBJ1-4, with 9 bases lining up with TRBD1. V trimming: 5 bases; J trimming: 7 bases; junction bases outside the gene matches: 8. Germline V gene sequence: CDR1 SEHNR, CDR2 FQNEAQ (reference sequence). The CDR3 is 15 residues long.

The gene calls are TRBV3-1 and TRBJ2-7; 7 bases fit TRBD1. The CDR3 runs 14 residues. Trimming at V came to 4 bases and at J to 5 bases, leaving 8 bases not matched to a gene. The germline V gene has CDR1 LGHDT and CDR2 YNNKEL (reference sequence). Here the CDR3 reads CASSPETGRNEQYF. CDR3 nucleotide sequence: TGTGCCAGCAGCCCCGAGACAGGGCGAAACGAGCAGTACTTC.

V usage is TRBV5-1 and J usage is TRBJ1-1; D gene unclear. The germline CDR1 and CDR2 sequences are SGHRS and YFSETQ. CDR3 length equals 12 residues. The V end lost 5 bases, the J end lost 14 bases, and 19 bases lay between the germline ends. The CDR3 region has the DNA TGCGCCAGCAGTTCCGATACGGCCCGATCCTTCTTT. Protein: CASSSDTARSFF.

The chain carries TRBV7-6 and TRBJ2-7; D is unresolved. The CDR3 is 15 amino acids. V lost 1 base and J 0 bases, leaving 10 bases between the germline ends. CDR1 is SGHVS, CDR2 FNYEAQ, per germline. CDR3 nucleotides: TGTGCCAGCAGCTTAGGGGCACAAAGCTCCTACGAGCAGTACGTC. Its translation is CASSLGAQSSYEQYV.

J is TRBJ2-7 and V is TRBV27; no definite D call. Trimming pared 4 bases from V and 0 bases from J, leaving 7 bases between. In germline, CDR1 is MNHEY, CDR2 SMNVEV (reference sequence). This CDR3 is 13 amino acids long. CDR3 coding DNA: TGTGCCAGCAGTTCTCTAAGCTCCTACGAGCAGTACGTC. It codes for CASSSLSSYEQYV.

This clonotype was picked up a small number of times. This sequence joins TRBV20-1 and TRBJ2-3, with 8 positions matching TRBD2. With V trimmed by 5 bases and J by 3 bases, 10 bases remained unmatched. The CDR3 is 15 amino acids. Germline-derived CDR1 and CDR2 are DFQATT and SNEGSKA (reference sequence). The CDR3 nucleotides read TGCAGTGCTCCACCAGCGGGAGAAGGAACAGATACGCAGTATTTT. It specifies CSAPPAGEGTDTQYF.

In this sample, this clonotype turned up a few times. The chain links TRBV20-1 to TRBJ2-1; D call uncertain. The CDR3 contains 12 residues. CDR1 is DFQATT, CDR2 SNEGSKA, per germline (reference sequence). V was cut by 0 bases and J by 7 bases, with 7 bases left in between. The CDR3 sequence is CSAREKENEQFF. CDR3 in DNA: TGCAGTGCTAGAGAGAAGGAGAATGAGCAGTTCTTC.

This clonotype was counted many times. An end of the junction differs from the germline gene, which may be a read error. The rearrangement joins TRBV7-9 to TRBJ1-1, with D hard to call. From germline, CDR1 is SEHNR and CDR2 FQNEAQ (reference sequence). The CDR3 extends over 13 amino acids. In nucleotides, the CDR3 is TGTGCCAGCAGCTTAGAGTGGAACGCTGAAGCTTTCTTT. This translates into CASSLEWNAEAFF.

The chain uses TRBV19 and TRBJ1-1, with a possible D match to TRBD1 (6 bases). CDR1 and CDR2 (germline): LNHDA, SQIVND (reference sequence). The CDR3 spans 14 residues. Trimming shortened V by 4 bases and J by 5 bases, and 14 bases separated the two germline ends. The CDR3: CASSTLRGRTEAFF. The CDR3 DNA is TGTGCCAGTAGTACCCTGAGGGGGAGGACTGAAGCTTTCTTT.

This sequence joins TRBV7-2 and TRBJ2-3; tentatively, D is TRBD2 (6 bases). The CDR3 runs to 17 residues. In germline, CDR1 is SGHTA, CDR2 FQGNSA. Deletions cut 3 bases from V and 2 bases from J, with 18 bases between. This CDR3 is CASSLGLAADYTDTQYF. The CDR3 DNA reads TGTGCCAGCAGCTTGGGATTAGCGGCGGATTACACAGATACGCAGTATTTT.

The chain uses TRBV20-1 and TRBJ2-5; either TRBD1 or TRBD2 may fit D (5 bases each). Germline CDR1 and CDR2: DFQATT and SNEGSKA (reference sequence). Trimming pared 0 bases from V and 4 bases from J, leaving 15 bases between. CDR3 length: 15 amino acids. CDR3 sequence (DNA): TGCAGTGCTAGAGATCGGGGCCGTGCAGGAGAGACCCAGTACTTC. Its translation: CSARDRGRAGETQYF.

This clonotype occurred many times. The gene calls are TRBV5-1 and TRBJ1-3; tentatively, D is TRBD1 (5 bases). The V gene lost 5 bases and the J gene lost 4 bases, with 13 bases spanning the gap. This CDR3 spans 14 amino acids. Germline-derived CDR1 and CDR2 are SGHRS and YFSETQ. For the CDR3, the DNA is TGCGCCAGCAGTTCAGGGATGGACGGAAACACCATATATTTT. Translation gives CASSSGMDGNTIYF.